This T cell receptor (beta chain) was found in a study of T cell responses to AZD1222 COVID-19 vaccine (TCRdb year 2021). Concerning the study at large: AZD1222 recipients with second doses at about 4 weeks or about 12 weeks were pooled, because spike-specific TCR depth and breadth did not differ between schedules. Trial participants were enrolled into age subgroups of 18-55, 56-69 and 70-plus years, which contained approximately 150, 28 and 58 TCR-sequenced participants, respectively. TCR sequencing was performed for 230 to 250 trial participants, of whom around 200 were given two doses of AZD1222 and 26 were given two doses of MenACWY control vaccine. On the study overall, not on this receptor specifically: In the small 56-69-year group, the increase in depth fell short of significance, most likely because of low power. Conclusions about previously exposed vaccinees are limited because only six or seven AZD1222 recipients were SARS-CoV-2 seropositive at baseline. Vaccine-associated CD4 TCRs spanned the whole spike protein, with dominant responses in regions 160-218 and 743-854. No day 14 peak-response samples were available, so repertoires were characterized only after the peak T cell response. A significant rise in spike-specific TCR breadth and depth was observed after two AZD1222 doses relative to day 0 and relative to MenACWY recipients. Epitopes outside the regions mutated in the B.1.351 and B.1.1.7 variants were reportedly recognized by nearly half of the unique spike-specific TCRs. Participants were mostly white British and included more females than males, and it was suggested by the authors that clonal diversity may have been underestimated.

The CDR3 regions of human TCRbeta chains were analyzed by immunosequencing. In the source study's methods: Repertoire TCRs were matched against a reference library of SARS-CoV-2-specific TCRs generated with the MIRA antigen-specificity platform. Breadth meant the fraction of unique TCRs that were SARS-CoV-2-associated, whereas depth meant the fraction of total T cells that were SARS-CoV-2-associated. Using the MIRA data, each spike-specific TCR was assigned both to the spike region to which the TCR was reactive and to a CD4 or CD8 class. Log10-transformed breadth and depth values were compared by one-way ANOVA with Sidak's multiple comparisons tests. Drawn from immuneACCESS, this table holds only the in-frame rearrangements with V and J called that TCRdb kept. Clones are partly lost; checked studies trace under half to an unresolved V gene and leave the rest unexplained. V, J and clone size reflect that table, while D and trimming were determined from the DNA. Across this sample there are 150,000 to 200,000 clones, with 92% seen only once. The ten biggest clones cover about 1.5% of the sample.

The label giving this sample's time point can be read as: baseline before first vaccination. Vaccinee samples came from UK trials COV001 and COV002, including a single-blind randomized controlled phase 2/3 trial of AZD1222 (ChAdOx1 nCoV-19) in healthy adults. For TCRbeta chain sequencing, PBMC samples were collected from trial participants at day 0 and at day 28 after the second dose. Concerning this clone: The specificity of this receptor is unknown. No base-level quality is on record; no much larger clone is a single base apart.

Its CDR3 holds 13 amino acids, cysteine through phenylalanine. Only the CDR3 part of the read is kept: 39 bases, read in frame from the first base. The germline V end is reduced by 6 bases and the J end by 2 bases; junction bases left unmatched: 4. CDR1 and CDR2, per the germline V gene, are SGHDN and FVKESK. Rearrangement joined TRBV14 to TRBJ2-7, with TRBD2 identical over 7 junction bases. This sequence was found in an adult in good health. The sample here was peripheral blood, taken on day 0 of AZD1222 vaccination. The nucleotide sequence reads as follows: TGTGCCAGCAGGGCGGGGGATACCTACGAGCAGTACTTC. Its amino acids are CASRAGDTYEQYF.